This TCR beta chain appears in the sequencing data of a study of blood T cells in healthy people across ages. A sample-barcoded 5' primer and a J-beta primer mix were used in a second PCR of roughly 7 to 11 cycles. TCRdb analysed the 5' RACE reads with MiXCR anew, one entry per CDR3 protein. Among fewer than 900,000 distinct CDR3 sequences, around 45% were seen once, and the ten largest hold about a third. Study-level points and caveats: The long-lived group displayed more naive CD4+ cells, plus higher diversity, than the aged donors did.

The CDR3 covers 13 residues. The germline gives CDR1 SNHLY, CDR2 FYNNEI. The J segment lost 8 bases and the V segment lost 10 bases, leaving 8 bases of the junction unmatched. A remark on this clonotype: As yet, its antigen is unknown.

Donors each provided about 10 milliliters of peripheral blood. This chain uses TRBV2 with TRBJ2-7, with 13 positions matching TRBD2. This TCR was recovered from a woman in her sixties or seventies in good health. Input material: blood. The CDR3 sequence: CAIGTSGTSQQYF. CDR3 in DNA: TGTGCCATAGGGACTAGCGGGACATCGCAGCAGTACTTC. The full variable domain, rest sourced from reference TRBV2 and TRBJ2-7, is EPEVTQTPSHQVTQMGQEVILRCVPISNHLYFYWYRQILGQKVEFLVSFYNNEISEKSEIFDDQFSVERPDGSNFTLKIRSTKLEDSAMYFCAIGTSGTSQQYFGPGTRLTVT.